This record covers a single T cell receptor (beta chain). This clonotype was counted a few times. Its antigen has not been determined. It has no much larger one-base neighbor in the sample; base qualities were not kept. Amplification of TCR beta CDR3 regions was carried out from RNA transcripts. The first round of RT-PCR for the TCR CDR3 was performed with the HTBI primer set and the Qiagen OneStep RT-PCR kit. Libraries were constructed in a second round of multiplex PCR, after which size selection and purification were carried out. Paired-end sequencing of the libraries was performed with 100 bp reads on an Illumina HiSeq2000. For the original study's pipeline: SOAPnuke was used to process the raw data, with reads discarded if the reads contained adapters or uncalled bases, had a mean Phred below 15, or lacked an exact constant-primer or identifier match. COPE v1.2.5 was used to merge the high-quality paired reads, and each unique nucleotide sequence was defined as a clonotype. Clonotypes were aligned to IMGT TRBV, TRBD and TRBJ reference segments using MiTCR v1.1. The analysis included only V-J combinations with a frequency above 0.0001, which together covered more than 98% of the repertoires. The TCS score was defined as F50 (clonal expansion) divided by E x V (chaos), with BLOSUM62-based TCRdist calculated between CDR3 peptides within each V-J. Welch's t-statistics and random forest reduced around 550 V-J features to about 12, which were used in a naive Bayes classifier (R e1071). Through fastp at Q25 and MiXCR, TCRdb rebuilt clones from the public reads, retaining in-frame beta chains. Every entry covers one CDR3 protein and lists the most common genes and DNA from its rows. Clone size and V and J calls follow TCRdb, not the original study. Within this sample are over 700,000 distinct CDR3 sequences, with 18% of them counted one time only. Of the sample, 15% to 20% falls within the top ten clones.

The hyperthyroidism patients were between 18 and 65 years old and newly diagnosed, with a disease duration of less than 2 months. The study excluded patients with uncontrolled infections, other autoimmune diseases, pregnancy or lactation. Clinical symptoms, serum thyroxine and TRAb, thyroid ultrasound, and orbital computed tomography formed the basis for the diagnoses. Blood from progressor patients was collected at the time of first diagnosis with hyperthyroidism, before any ophthalmopathy symptoms had appeared. PBMCs were isolated from 7.5 to 10 ml of fresh peripheral blood by Ficoll-Paque density gradient centrifugation. Patients classed as progressors first received a Graves' hyperthyroidism diagnosis and then went on to develop ophthalmopathy during follow-up. Trizol reagent was used to extract total RNA, and RNA quality was then checked on an Agilent 2100 Bioanalyzer. V drops 2 bases and J drops 10 bases, leaving 20 bases in between. The germline V gene (reference sequence) provides CDR1 LNHNV and CDR2 YYDKDF. Inclusive of the bounding cysteine and phenylalanine, the CDR3 is 15 residues long. The kept DNA is CDR3 alone, 45 bases in frame from the first base.

This sample was included in a study of T cells in Graves' hyperthyroidism and ophthalmopathy (dated by TCRdb to the late 2010s). About the full investigation: Peripheral blood samples were taken at initial diagnosis, before any treatment was given. Prospective prediction of ophthalmopathy was tested in an independent validation cohort consisting of 18 to 20 hyperthyroidism patients and around 17 patients who later progressed to ophthalmopathy. The study also compared thyroid tissue and blood T-cell repertoires from several Graves' hyperthyroidism patients. TCR V-J signatures able to tell the groups apart were searched for in a discovery cohort of around 95 patients, of whom 43 had Graves' ophthalmopathy and around 58 had stable Graves' hyperthyroidism. The 100 or so discovery patients were divided at random into training and test sets in a 7:3 ratio. After sampling, hyperthyroidism patients received methimazole starting at 30 mg daily, and ophthalmopathy patients received high-dose intravenous methylprednisolone. TCR Vbeta CDR3 sequencing of 135 peripheral blood samples (around 45 ophthalmopathy, around 80 hyperthyroidism and roughly 17 progressor patients) is reported in the paper.

What the research found in general, with its limitations: Most expanded thyroid clonotypes (frequency above 0.001) were also detected in blood, a finding suggesting that blood repertoires may reflect thyroid immune responses. A 13 V-J signature model separated ophthalmopathy from stable hyperthyroidism, with about 90% sensitivity and roughly 82% specificity in cross-validation and 80%/75% in testing. During validation, the model predicted progression to ophthalmopathy a median of approximately 7 months ahead of onset, with almost 71% sensitivity and 72.22% specificity. Sample size was not statistically predetermined, and blinding of investigators to group allocation was not performed.

Sequencing was performed on blood. The sequence was collected from a woman in her fifties or sixties with Graves' hyperthyroidism that later progressed to Graves' ophthalmopathy. The chain is assembled from TRBV15 and TRBJ1-1, and the D gene may be TRBD1, 6 bases matching. The CDR3 corresponds to CATSRLPIGTLRAFF. The nucleotide sequence reads TGTGCCACCAGCAGATTACCGATTGGGACACTAAGAGCTTTCTTT. With all but the CDR3 taken from the reference TRBV15 and TRBJ1-1 genes, the full variable domain is: DAMVIQNPRYQVTQFGKPVTLSCSQTLNHNVMYWYQQKSSQAPKLLFHYYDKDFNNEADTPDNFQSRRPNTSFCFLDIRSPGLGDTAMYLCATSRLPIGTLRAFFGQGTRLTVV.